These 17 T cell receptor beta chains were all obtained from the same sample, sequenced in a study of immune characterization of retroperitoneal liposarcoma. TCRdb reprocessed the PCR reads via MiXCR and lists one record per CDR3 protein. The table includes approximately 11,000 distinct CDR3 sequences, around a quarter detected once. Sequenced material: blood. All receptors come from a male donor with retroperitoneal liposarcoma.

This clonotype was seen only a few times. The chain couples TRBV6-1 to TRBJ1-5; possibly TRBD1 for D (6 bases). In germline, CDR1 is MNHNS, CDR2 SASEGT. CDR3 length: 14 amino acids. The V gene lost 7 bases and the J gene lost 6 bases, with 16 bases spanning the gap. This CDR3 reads CASIATGSGQPQHF. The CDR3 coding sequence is TGTGCCAGCATAGCCACAGGGTCCGGTCAGCCCCAGCATTTT.

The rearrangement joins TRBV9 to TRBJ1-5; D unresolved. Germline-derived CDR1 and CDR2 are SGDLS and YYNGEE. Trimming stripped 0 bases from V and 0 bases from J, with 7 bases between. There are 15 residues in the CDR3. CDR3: CASSVEGYSNQPQHF. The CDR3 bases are TGTGCCAGCAGCGTAGAGGGATATAGCAATCAGCCCCAGCATTTT.

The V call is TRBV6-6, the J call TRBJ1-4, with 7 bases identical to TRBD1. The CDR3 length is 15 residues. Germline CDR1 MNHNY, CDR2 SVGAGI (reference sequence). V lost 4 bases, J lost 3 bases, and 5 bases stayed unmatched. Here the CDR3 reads CASSSRQGANEKLFF. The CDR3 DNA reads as TGTGCCAGCAGTTCCCGACAGGGAGCTAATGAAAAACTGTTTTTT.

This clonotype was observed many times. The CDR3 DNA sequence: TGTGCCAGCAGTTACTCGAGATCAGGGAAAAGGGGGCCCGGGGAGCTGTTTTTT. Its translation is CASSYSRSGKRGPGELFF. The chain is built from TRBV6-5 and TRBJ2-2; TRBD1 matches at 7 bases. V shed 0 bases, J shed 6 bases, and the junction held 13 bases outside the gene matches. Germline V gives CDR1 MNHEY, CDR2 SVGAGI. The CDR3 totals 18 residues.

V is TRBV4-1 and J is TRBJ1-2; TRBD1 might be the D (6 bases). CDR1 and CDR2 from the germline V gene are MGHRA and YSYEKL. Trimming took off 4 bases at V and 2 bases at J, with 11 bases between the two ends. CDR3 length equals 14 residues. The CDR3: CASSREGQNYGYTF. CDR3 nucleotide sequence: TGCGCCAGCAGCCGGGAAGGACAGAACTATGGCTACACCTTC.

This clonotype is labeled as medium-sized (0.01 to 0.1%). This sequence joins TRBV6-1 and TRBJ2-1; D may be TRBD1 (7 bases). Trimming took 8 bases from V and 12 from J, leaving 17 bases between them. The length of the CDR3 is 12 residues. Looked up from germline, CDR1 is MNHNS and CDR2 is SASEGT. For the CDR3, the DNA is TGTGCCAGCTGGTCTACGGGGGACAGGCAGTTCTTC. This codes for CASWSTGDRQFF.

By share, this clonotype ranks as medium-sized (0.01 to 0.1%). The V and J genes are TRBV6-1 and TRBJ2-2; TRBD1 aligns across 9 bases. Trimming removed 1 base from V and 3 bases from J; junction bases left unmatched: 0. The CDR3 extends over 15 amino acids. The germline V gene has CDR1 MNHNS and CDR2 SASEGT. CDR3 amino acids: CASSEGTGDTGELFF. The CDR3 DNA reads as TGTGCCAGCAGTGAAGGGACAGGGGACACCGGGGAGCTGTTTTTT.

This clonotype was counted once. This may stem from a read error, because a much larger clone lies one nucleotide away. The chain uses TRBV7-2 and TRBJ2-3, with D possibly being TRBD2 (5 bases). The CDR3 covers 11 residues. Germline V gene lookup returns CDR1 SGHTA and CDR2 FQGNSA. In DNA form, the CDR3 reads TGTGCCAGCACTAGCACAGATATGCAGTATTTT. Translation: CASTSTDMQYF.

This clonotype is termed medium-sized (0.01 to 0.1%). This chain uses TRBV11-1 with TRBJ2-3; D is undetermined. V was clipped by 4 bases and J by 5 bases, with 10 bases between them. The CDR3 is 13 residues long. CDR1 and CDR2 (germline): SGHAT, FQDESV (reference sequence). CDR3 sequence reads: CASSYPDKDTQYF. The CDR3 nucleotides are TGTGCCAGCAGCTACCCCGACAAAGATACGCAGTATTTT.

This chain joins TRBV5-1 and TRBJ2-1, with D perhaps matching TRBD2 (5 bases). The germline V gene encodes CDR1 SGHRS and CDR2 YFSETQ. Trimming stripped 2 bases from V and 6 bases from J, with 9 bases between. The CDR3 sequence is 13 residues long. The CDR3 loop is CASSFLLGNEQFF. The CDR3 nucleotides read TGCGCCAGCAGCTTCCTACTAGGCAATGAGCAGTTCTTC.

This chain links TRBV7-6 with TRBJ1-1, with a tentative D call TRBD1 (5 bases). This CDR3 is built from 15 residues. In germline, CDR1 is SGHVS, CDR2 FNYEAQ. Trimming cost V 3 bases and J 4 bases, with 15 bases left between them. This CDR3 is CASSFGTDYTTEAFF. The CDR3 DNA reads TGTGCCAGCAGCTTCGGGACGGACTATACCACTGAAGCTTTCTTT.

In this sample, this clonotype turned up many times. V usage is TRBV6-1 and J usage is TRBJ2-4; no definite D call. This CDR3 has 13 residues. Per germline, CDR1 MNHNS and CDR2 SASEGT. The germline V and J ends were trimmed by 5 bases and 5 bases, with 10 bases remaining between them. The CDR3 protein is CASSTLQQNIQYF. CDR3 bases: TGTGCCAGCAGTACCTTACAACAAAACATTCAGTACTTC.

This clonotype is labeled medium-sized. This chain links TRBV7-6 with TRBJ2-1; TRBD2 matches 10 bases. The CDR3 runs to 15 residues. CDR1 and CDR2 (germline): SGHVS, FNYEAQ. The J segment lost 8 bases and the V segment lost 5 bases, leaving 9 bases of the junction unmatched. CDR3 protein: CASSQSSGGLHEQFF. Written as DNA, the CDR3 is TGTGCCAGCAGCCAATCTAGCGGGGGTTTGCATGAGCAGTTCTTC.

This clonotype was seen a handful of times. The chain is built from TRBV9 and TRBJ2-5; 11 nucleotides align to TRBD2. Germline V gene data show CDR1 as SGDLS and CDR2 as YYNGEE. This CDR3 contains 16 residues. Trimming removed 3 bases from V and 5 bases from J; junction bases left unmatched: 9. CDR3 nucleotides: TGTGCCAGCAGCGAAGAGGAGACTAGCGGGGTGGAGACCCAGTACTTC. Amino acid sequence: CASSEEETSGVETQYF.

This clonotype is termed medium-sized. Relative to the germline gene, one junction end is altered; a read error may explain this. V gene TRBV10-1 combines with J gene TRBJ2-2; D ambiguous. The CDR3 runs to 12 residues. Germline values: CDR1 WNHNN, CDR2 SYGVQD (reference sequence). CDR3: CASSENPGELFF. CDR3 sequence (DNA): TGCGCCAGCAGTGAGAACCCCGGGGAGCTGTTTTTT.

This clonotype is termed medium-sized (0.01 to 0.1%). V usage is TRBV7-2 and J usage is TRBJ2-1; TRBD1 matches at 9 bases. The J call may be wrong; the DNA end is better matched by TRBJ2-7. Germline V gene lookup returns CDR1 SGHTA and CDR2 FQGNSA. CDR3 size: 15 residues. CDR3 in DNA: TGTGCCAGCAGCTCCCGACAGGGGGGGGCCTACGAGCAGTACTTC. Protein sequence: CASSSRQGGAYEQYF.

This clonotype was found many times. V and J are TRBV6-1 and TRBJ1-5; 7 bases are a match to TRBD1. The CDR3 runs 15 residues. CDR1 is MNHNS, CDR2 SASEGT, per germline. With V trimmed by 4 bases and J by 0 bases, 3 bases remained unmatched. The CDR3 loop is CASSAGQVSNQPQHF. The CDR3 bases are TGTGCCAGCAGTGCTGGACAGGTTAGCAATCAGCCCCAGCATTTT.